A single sample is the source of the 29 T cell receptor beta chains below, sequenced in a study of cytomegalovirus exposure and HLA in healthy donors. Produced via immunoSEQ multiplex PCR; TCRdb's table is partial and in-frame only. The profile covers 150,000 to 200,000 clones, with approximately 90% appearing a single time and 1.4% taken by the ten largest. The sample was PBMCs. These receptor sequences come from a woman aged 25 to 39 in good health and CMV-seronegative.

The chain employs TRBV4-1 and TRBJ2-7; D is undetermined. The CDR3 runs 14 residues. The germline V gene has CDR1 MGHRA and CDR2 YSYEKL. The V end lost 0 bases, the J end lost 4 bases, and 10 bases lay between the germline ends. CDR3 in amino acids: CASSQDIPRYEQYF. In DNA, the CDR3 is TGCGCCAGCAGCCAAGATATTCCCAGATACGAGCAGTACTTC.

This rearrangement joins TRBV6-1 to TRBJ2-1; the D gene is possibly TRBD1 (6 bases). The germline V gene has CDR1 MNHNS and CDR2 SASEGT. V was pared by 11 bases and J by 1 base, with 18 bases between. The CDR3 spans 15 residues. The CDR3 sequence is CASSDQGRSYNEQFF. CDR3 nucleotides: TGTGCCTCCTCAGACCAGGGGCGTTCCTACAATGAGCAGTTCTTC.

The V call is TRBV14, the J call TRBJ1-4; 8 bases are shared with TRBD1. With 4 bases clipped from V and 5 bases from J, the junction kept 9 bases outside the gene matches. Germline CDR1 is SGHDN and CDR2 is FVKESK. The CDR3 consists of 16 residues. The DNA of the CDR3 is TGTGCCAGCAGCCGGACCCTAGGACAGGGAAATGAAAAACTGTTTTTT. Translation gives CASSRTLGQGNEKLFF.

The V gene is TRBV5-4, the J gene TRBJ2-7; D possibly corresponds to TRBD1 (6 bases). Germline V lookup: CDR1 SGHNT, CDR2 YYREEE (reference sequence). There are 15 residues in the CDR3. Trimming stripped 0 bases from V and 2 bases from J, with 12 bases between. CDR3 amino acids: CASSLGDTGTYEQYF. The CDR3 coding sequence is TGTGCCAGCAGCTTGGGGGACACGGGGACCTACGAGCAGTACTTC.

The V and J genes are TRBV6-1 and TRBJ1-2; D unclear. The CDR3 sequence is 14 residues long. V was clipped by 1 base and J by 2 bases, with 8 bases between them. CDR1 and CDR2 (germline): MNHNS, SASEGT. Written as DNA, the CDR3 is TGTGCCAGCAGTGAAGTGTTAGTCAACTATGGCTACACCTTC. Its translation: CASSEVLVNYGYTF.

The CDR3 DNA is TGTGCCAGCAGCCAAGCCCCGGGACTAGTGAACACAGATACGCAGTATTTT. It encodes CASSQAPGLVNTDTQYF. The chain combines TRBV4-2 with TRBJ2-3, with TRBD2 identical over 8 bases. In germline, CDR1 is LGHNA, CDR2 YNFKEQ. The CDR3 contains 17 residues. Losses at the gene ends were 1 base for V and 2 bases for J; bases not matched to a gene: 8.

The chain carries TRBV2 and TRBJ2-1; possibly TRBD1 for D (6 bases). Germline CDR1 is SNHLY and CDR2 is FYNNEI. Trimming shortened V by 1 base and J by 1 base, and 8 bases separated the two germline ends. CDR3 length: 15 residues. CDR3 in amino acids: CASSEEGVSYNEQFF. The CDR3 coding sequence is TGTGCCAGCAGTGAAGAGGGGGTGTCCTACAATGAGCAGTTCTTC. The entire variable domain, with the rest obtained from reference TRBV2 and TRBJ2-1, is as follows: EPEVTQTPSHQVTQMGQEVILRCVPISNHLYFYWYRQILGQKVEFLVSFYNNEISEKSEIFDDQFSVERPDGSNFTLKIRSTKLEDSAMYFCASSEEGVSYNEQFFGPGTRLTVL.

The V gene is TRBV30, the J gene TRBJ2-1; a possible D gene is TRBD1 (7 bases). Germline V gene data show CDR1 as GTSNPN and CDR2 as SVGIG (reference sequence). V was clipped by 0 bases and J by 9 bases, with 21 bases between them. CDR3 length: 16 amino acids. CDR3 coding DNA: TGTGCCTGGAGTGTGGAGGGGGCAGCCCAAACATCTGAGCAGTTCTTC. Protein: CAWSVEGAAQTSEQFF.

Concerning this clone: Germline is not matched at one junction end, which may reflect a read error. The chain uses TRBV2 and TRBJ2-5; TRBD1 might be the D (6 bases). The CDR3 has 16 amino acids. Germline V gives CDR1 SNHLY, CDR2 FYNNEI. The DNA of the CDR3 is TGTGCCAGCAGGAGACCGACAGGCTGGGACCAGGAGACCCAGTACTTC. It yields the protein CASRRPTGWDQETQYF.

The chain recombines TRBV5-4 with TRBJ2-7, with D perhaps TRBD1 (6 bases). Germline V CDR1 and CDR2: SGHNT, YYREEE (reference sequence). The CDR3 consists of 14 residues. Between the trimmed V and J ends, which lost 4 bases and 1 base, there was a span of 12 bases. CDR3 DNA: TGTGCCAGCAGCATCAGCAGGGGTTCCTACGAGCAGTACTTC. Its translation: CASSISRGSYEQYF.

The chain is built from TRBV1 and TRBJ2-4; the D call in the table, TRBD1, was not verified against the DNA. TRBV1 is assigned pseudogene status. This CDR3 contains 17 residues. The CDR3 region has the DNA TGCACCAGCAGCCAATACTCGCAACAGGGAGCCAAAAACATTCAGTACTTC. Its translation is CTSSQYSQQGAKNIQYF.

The CDR3 sequence is CASSLPTLGGSSPLHF. In DNA, the CDR3 is TGTGCCAGCAGCTTGCCAACCCTAGGGGGTAGTTCACCCCTCCACTTT. The chain combines TRBV5-4 with TRBJ1-6; TRBD1 is a possible D gene (6 bases). Deletions cut 1 base from V and 9 bases from J, with 17 bases between. Germline-derived CDR1 and CDR2 are SGHNT and YYREEE (reference sequence). The CDR3 has 16 amino acids.

J is TRBJ2-2 and V is TRBV11-2; D unresolved. There are 15 residues in the CDR3. Germline V gene data show CDR1 as SGHAT and CDR2 as FQNNGV. Trimming pared 0 bases from V and 5 bases from J, leaving 10 bases between. DNA of the CDR3: TGTGCCAGCAGCTTAGATGGGCAAAGAACCGGGGAGCTGTTTTTT. Its protein is CASSLDGQRTGELFF.

The gene calls are TRBV4-1 and TRBJ1-3; 7 bases align to TRBD1. The CDR3 spans 15 residues. Germline CDR1 and CDR2: MGHRA and YSYEKL. V shed 4 bases, J shed 4 bases, and the junction held 7 bases outside the gene matches. CDR3 coding DNA: TGCGCCAGCAGCCGAACAGGGGATTTCGGAAACACCATATATTTT. It encodes CASSRTGDFGNTIYF.

The gene calls are TRBV9 and TRBJ2-7; 11 bases are shared with TRBD2. With V trimmed by 2 bases and J by 3 bases, 1 base remained unmatched. This CDR3 is built from 14 residues. CDR1 and CDR2 (germline): SGDLS, YYNGEE. This CDR3 reads CASSVGTSGYEQYF. The CDR3 region has the DNA TGTGCCAGCAGCGTCGGGACTAGCGGCTACGAGCAGTACTTC. Looking up the rest from reference TRBV9 and TRBJ2-7 gives the full variable domain: DSGVTQTPKHLITATGQRVTLRCSPRSGDLSVYWYQQSLDQGLQFLIQYYNGEERAKGNILERFSAQQFPDLHSELNLSSLELGDSALYFCASSVGTSGYEQYFGPGTRLTVT.

The chain carries TRBV5-1 and TRBJ1-2; D gene unclear. Per the germline V gene, CDR1 is SGHRS and CDR2 is YFSETQ. Deletions cut 4 bases from V and 5 bases from J, with 24 bases between. The CDR3 covers 17 residues. The CDR3 region has the DNA TGCGCCAGCAGCCAAACAGCAGAGAACGCGCCGATATATGGCTACACCTTC. It translates to CASSQTAENAPIYGYTF.

The genes are TRBV29-1 and TRBJ1-2; 11 positions agree with TRBD1. The germline V gene has CDR1 SQVTM and CDR2 ANQGSEA. V gave up 0 bases and J gave up 4 bases; unmatched junction bases: 4. The CDR3 spans 15 residues. The DNA of the CDR3 is TGCAGCGTTGAAGAGGTGGACAGGGGGCCCTATGGCTACACCTTC. Amino acids: CSVEEVDRGPYGYTF.

The chain employs TRBV27 and TRBJ1-1; 9 nucleotides line up with TRBD1. Trimming took 3 bases from V and 1 from J; bases not matched to a gene: 18. The CDR3 has 20 residues. Germline CDR1 reads MNHEY; CDR2 reads SMNVEV (reference sequence). As DNA, the CDR3 is TGTGCCAGCAGTTTGTCACCAGCTTCTTGGACAGGGGTAGCGAACACTGAAGCTTTCTTT. It yields the protein CASSLSPASWTGVANTEAFF.

This chain connects TRBV2 to TRBJ2-3; D is undetermined. The CDR3 covers 15 residues. CDR1 SNHLY and CDR2 FYNNEI come from the germline V gene. The germline V and J ends were trimmed by 7 bases and 7 bases, with 21 bases remaining between them. This CDR3 reads CASMLVARPSNTQYF. As DNA, the CDR3 is TGTGCCAGCATGCTGGTGGCTAGACCCTCAAATACGCAGTATTTT.

The chain has TRBV10-2 and TRBJ1-2; D possibly corresponds to TRBD1 (6 bases). CDR3 length: 14 residues. Germline loops: CDR1 WSHSY, CDR2 SAAADI. Trimming cost V 3 bases and J 5 bases, with 13 bases left between them. CDR3 coding DNA: TGCGCCAGCAGTGAAAAGGGAGGGGGATATGGCTACACCTTC. This encodes CASSEKGGGYGYTF.

The chain combines TRBV11-2 with TRBJ2-7; no definite D call. The V and J ends lost 1 base and 0 bases respectively, with 10 bases between them. The CDR3 consists of 15 residues. Germline values: CDR1 SGHAT, CDR2 FQNNGV. The CDR3: CASSLGRGLSYEQYF. The CDR3 nucleotides read TGTGCCAGCAGCTTAGGCCGTGGCCTCTCCTACGAGCAGTACTTC.

CDR3: CASSLRTGGLETQYF. The CDR3 DNA sequence: TGTGCCAGCAGCCTTCGGACAGGGGGCTTGGAGACCCAGTACTTC. The chain combines TRBV5-4 with TRBJ2-5, with TRBD1 identical over 11 bases. The V gene end was trimmed by 4 bases and the J gene end by 5 bases; junction bases not matched to a gene: 7. Germline V gene sequence: CDR1 SGHNT, CDR2 YYREEE (reference sequence). This CDR3 region has 15 residues.

The chain employs TRBV7-9 and TRBJ1-1; no clear D. Germline assignment: CDR1 SEHNR and CDR2 FQNEAQ (reference sequence). V lost 3 bases, J lost 0 bases, and 8 bases lay in between. The CDR3 is 14 residues long. The CDR3 spells CASSFAALNTEAFF. CDR3 sequence (DNA): TGTGCCAGCAGCTTCGCGGCTCTGAACACTGAAGCTTTCTTT.

The chain joins TRBV6-1 to TRBJ1-5; a weak D match, TRBD1 (5 bases). Trimming shortened V by 6 bases and J by 0 bases, and 9 bases separated the two germline ends. Germline assignment: CDR1 MNHNS and CDR2 SASEGT. The CDR3 has 14 residues. CDR3: CASRATVSNQPQHF. CDR3 nucleotides: TGTGCCAGCAGGGCGACAGTTAGCAATCAGCCCCAGCATTTT.

The chain couples TRBV2 to TRBJ2-7, with 9 bases fitting TRBD2. V lost 0 bases to trimming and J lost 4 bases; unmatched junction nucleotides: 7. The CDR3 length is 16 residues. Germline V gene lookup returns CDR1 SNHLY and CDR2 FYNNEI. The CDR3 region is CASSEALRLAAYEQYF. Here the CDR3 DNA reads TGTGCCAGCAGTGAAGCGCTTAGACTAGCGGCGTACGAGCAGTACTTC.

The chain employs TRBV6-1 and TRBJ2-2, with D perhaps matching TRBD1 (6 bases). This CDR3 has 14 amino acids. Trimming removed 6 bases at V and 1 base at J, with 9 bases between. Germline values: CDR1 MNHNS, CDR2 SASEGT. The CDR3 nucleotides are TGTGCCAGCAGCCAACAGGGGAACACCGGGGAGCTGTTTTTT. It translates to CASSQQGNTGELFF.

V is TRBV29-1 and J is TRBJ2-1; TRBD2 matches 7 bases. Trimming took 8 bases from V and 3 from J; bases not matched to a gene: 7. The germline gives CDR1 SQVTM, CDR2 ANQGSEA. This CDR3 spans 13 amino acids. The CDR3 coding sequence is TGCAGCTTCCGGACTAGTAACTACAATGAGCAGTTCTTC. Protein product: CSFRTSNYNEQFF.

The chain recombines TRBV7-9 with TRBJ1-2; tentative D call: TRBD1 (5 bases). This CDR3 has 14 residues. V was cut by 3 bases and J by 2 bases, with 10 bases left in between. CDR1 SEHNR and CDR2 FQNEAQ come from the germline V gene (reference sequence). The CDR3 region has the DNA TGTGCCAGCAGCTTTGATGGGGCGAACTATGGCTACACCTTC. It codes for CASSFDGANYGYTF.

The chain links TRBV30 to TRBJ2-3; the D gene is possibly TRBD2 (5 bases). Germline V CDR1 and CDR2: GTSNPN, SVGIG (reference sequence). The length of the CDR3 is 17 residues. Trimming removed 0 bases from V and 3 bases from J, with 19 bases in between. The CDR3 bases are TGTGCCTGGAGTGTATCGAGGGCTGGGTTTGGGACAGATACGCAGTATTTT. Protein product: CAWSVSRAGFGTDTQYF.